This entry describes one T cell receptor (beta chain). This entry comes from a study of blood T cell repertoires in COVID-19. Study-wide background: From the United States, Italy and Spain came samples of acute and convalescent COVID-19. PBMCs, B-cell-depleted T cells, or T cells were the source of the cDNA or gDNA that made up the material.

This CDR3 is 14 amino acids long. V lost 3 bases, J lost 4 bases, and 12 bases lay in between. CDR1 SNHLY and CDR2 FYNNEI come from the germline V gene. Per the original data handling: For nucleated cells, counts were estimated from reference gene primer amplification. The protocol was immunoSEQ multiplex PCR, while the TCRdb copy is restricted to in-frame clones and leaves out a portion. That table gives V, J and clone size, and the DNA gave D and trimming. Here the sample spans around 120,000 clones, about 87% being singletons. The TCR sequence derives from a woman aged 70-85 years with acute or convalescent COVID-19. The sequenced sample was peripheral blood. The rearrangement uses TRBV2 and TRBJ1-2; unclear D gene. The CDR3 DNA sequence: TGTGCCAGCAGTGATGGTGAGGGAGCCTATGGCTACACCTTC. Amino acids: CASSDGEGAYGYTF.